The rows below give T cell receptor beta chains drawn from one sample of a study of beta chain features in type 1 diabetes. Clones were sequenced by immunoSEQ multiplex PCR, and TCRdb holds only the in-frame ones, with some missing. Of under 250,000 clones listed, roughly 13% are singletons. The sample comprised naive CD4+ T cells from blood. These receptors were collected from a man between 25 and 39 years old with type 1 diabetes. CDR3s include the opening cysteine and the closing phenylalanine or tryptophan. Each record gives: D gene, V gene, clone size, J gene, CDR3 DNA, CDR3 protein. A D gene is named only where the DNA matches it firmly. The size field is filled for only some rows; it gives once, few, many or a size class.

D: .
V: TRBV5-4
size: few
J: TRBJ2-7
DNA: TGTGCCAGCAGCTTGGTGGGGGCCGGGGACGAGCAGTACTTC
CDR3: CASSLVGAGDEQYF

D: .
V: TRBV27
size: .
J: TRBJ1-5
DNA: TGTGCCAGCAGTTTTGTCGCCGCGGGACCCCAGCATTTT
CDR3: CASSFVAAGPQHF

D: .
V: TRBV4-1
size: .
J: TRBJ1-5
DNA: TGCGCCAGCAGCCAACCCTATAGGGGACAATTCGGCAATCAGCCCCAGCATTTT
CDR3: CASSQPYRGQFGNQPQHF

D: TRBD2
V: TRBV19
size: few
J: TRBJ2-7
DNA: TGTGCCAGTAGTATTAACAGCGGGAGGGGAAACGAGCAGTACTTC
CDR3: CASSINSGRGNEQYF

D: TRBD1
V: TRBV18
size: few
J: TRBJ2-1
DNA: TGTGCCAGCTCACCCTTGGAGGGACAGGGGACCTACAATGAGCAGTTCTTC
CDR3: CASSPLEGQGTYNEQFF

D: .
V: TRBV5-4
size: .
J: TRBJ2-7
DNA: TGTGCCAGCAGCAAGGAGGCCGGAAGCTCCTACGAGCAGTACTTC
CDR3: CASSKEAGSSYEQYF

D: .
V: TRBV10-3
size: few
J: TRBJ2-5
DNA: TGTGCCATCAGCACAGGGTTTGTTGAGACCCAGTACTTC
CDR3: CAISTGFVETQYF

D: .
V: TRBV6-1
size: few
J: TRBJ2-5
DNA: TGTGCCAGCAGCGGACAGATCCAAGAGACCCAGTACTTC
CDR3: CASSGQIQETQYF

D: .
V: TRBV29-1
size: few
J: TRBJ1-3
DNA: TGCAGCGCCATCAGGGCCACCGCTGGAAACACCATATATTTT
CDR3: CSAIRATAGNTIYF

D: TRBD2
V: TRBV27
size: .
J: TRBJ2-1
DNA: TGTGCCAGCAGTTTAAGGCTAGCGGCACCATACAATGAGCAGTTCTTC
CDR3: CASSLRLAAPYNEQFF

D: .
V: TRBV11-2
size: few
J: TRBJ1-2
DNA: TGTGCCAGCAGCTTTTCCGGGGTTGCTGGCTACACCTTC
CDR3: CASSFSGVAGYTF

D: TRBD1
V: TRBV6-5
size: .
J: TRBJ1-1
DNA: TGTGCCACTTCCGGGACAGGGACTACTGAAGCTTTCTTT
CDR3: CATSGTGTTEAFF

D: .
V: TRBV2
size: few
J: TRBJ1-6
DNA: TGTGCCAGCAGTCCCCAGGGGAATTCACCCCTCCACTTT
CDR3: CASSPQGNSPLHF

D: TRBD2
V: TRBV27
size: .
J: TRBJ2-7
DNA: TGTGCCAGCAGTCTAGGACTAGCGGGCCTATACGAGCAGTACTTC
CDR3: CASSLGLAGLYEQYF

D: TRBD1
V: TRBV5-1
size: .
J: TRBJ1-6
DNA: TGCGCCAGCAGCTGGGCCGGGACAGGGGAATCACCCCTCCACTTT
CDR3: CASSWAGTGESPLHF

D: TRBD1
V: TRBV10-3
size: .
J: TRBJ1-4
DNA: TGTGCCATCAGTGCCACGACAGGGGGAATTGAAAAACTGTTTTTT
CDR3: CAISATTGGIEKLFF

D: TRBD1
V: TRBV5-1
size: few
J: TRBJ2-1
DNA: TGCGCCAGCAGCTTGGAGGGACAGCCCCCGATACTGGAGTTCTTC
CDR3: CASSLEGQPPILEFF

D: .
V: TRBV6-6
size: few
J: TRBJ1-3
DNA: TGTGCCACCCGGCCAGGGCCCTCTGGAAACACCATATATTTT
CDR3: CATRPGPSGNTIYF

D: TRBD2
V: TRBV7-2
size: few
J: TRBJ2-1
DNA: TGTGCCAGCAGCCTAGGGACTAGCATCCGGAATGAGCAGTTCTTC
CDR3: CASSLGTSIRNEQFF

D: TRBD1
V: TRBV25-1
size: .
J: TRBJ1-1
DNA: TGTGCCAGCAAGGGACAGGGAAACACTGAAGCTTTCTTT
CDR3: CASKGQGNTEAFF

D: TRBD1
V: TRBV5-1
size: few
J: TRBJ1-1
DNA: TGCGCCAGCAGCCCCGGACAGGGGATGAACACTGAAGCTTTCTTT
CDR3: CASSPGQGMNTEAFF

D: .
V: TRBV29-1
size: few
J: TRBJ2-1
DNA: TGCAGCGTTGACCAGGCCGGGGGTGAGCAGTTCTTC
CDR3: CSVDQAGGEQFF

D: .
V: TRBV25-1
size: .
J: TRBJ1-1
DNA: TGTGCCAGCAGTGTACCGGGAATGAACACTGAAGCTTTCTTT
CDR3: CASSVPGMNTEAFF

D: TRBD1
V: TRBV5-4
size: .
J: TRBJ2-5
DNA: TGTGCCAGCAGCCCCCGACAGGGGAGGATTGAGACCCAGTACTTC
CDR3: CASSPRQGRIETQYF

D: .
V: TRBV19
size: few
J: TRBJ2-3
DNA: TGTGCCAGTAGTCCCCACGGAGGGGGCACAGATACGCAGTATTTT
CDR3: CASSPHGGGTDTQYF

D: TRBD2
V: TRBV9
size: .
J: TRBJ2-3
DNA: TGTGCCAGCAGCGCGGGACTAGGGTTTAGCACAGATACGCAGTATTTT
CDR3: CASSAGLGFSTDTQYF

D: .
V: TRBV19
size: .
J: TRBJ1-2
DNA: TGTGCCAGTAGTGCGGGACCGGGGGAGGACTATGGCTACACCTTC
CDR3: CASSAGPGEDYGYTF

D: .
V: TRBV5-1
size: .
J: TRBJ1-1
DNA: TGCGCCAGCACCTCCACAGGGAACACTGAAGCTTTCTTT
CDR3: CASTSTGNTEAFF

D: TRBD1
V: TRBV25-1
size: few
J: TRBJ1-2
DNA: TGTGCCAGCAGTGGACAGGGGTTCGGGGGCTACACCTTC
CDR3: CASSGQGFGGYTF

D: .
V: TRBV30
size: few
J: TRBJ2-7
DNA: TGTGCCTGGACGAGGGACACTCCCTACGAGCAGTACTTC
CDR3: CAWTRDTPYEQYF

D: TRBD2
V: TRBV5-1
size: few
J: TRBJ2-4
DNA: TGCGCCAGCAGCTTGGCAGCGGGGGCCGGGGGGGCCAAAAACATTCAGTACTTC
CDR3: CASSLAAGAGGAKNIQYF

D: TRBD1
V: TRBV5-1
size: .
J: TRBJ2-1
DNA: TGCGCCAGCAGCCCGGGACAGGAATACAATGAGCAGTTCTTC
CDR3: CASSPGQEYNEQFF

D: .
V: TRBV7-4
size: .
J: TRBJ1-6
DNA: TGTGCCAGCACCAACCGGGGGGGGAATTCACCCCTCCACTTT
CDR3: CASTNRGGNSPLHF

D: TRBD1
V: TRBV11-2
size: few
J: TRBJ2-7
DNA: TGTGCCAGCAGCACTCCTTACAGGGGGATCTACGAGCAGTACTTC
CDR3: CASSTPYRGIYEQYF

D: TRBD1
V: TRBV5-5
size: few
J: TRBJ1-5
DNA: TGTGCCAGCAGCCTCGGGACAGCAGATCAGCCCCAGCATTTT
CDR3: CASSLGTADQPQHF